This is a list of T cell receptor beta chains from one sample in a study of blood T cell repertoires in COVID-19. Sequencing used immunoSEQ multiplex PCR; TCRdb keeps in-frame clones, though not all of them. This sample has about 210,000 clones, with 70% to 90% found just once. Sequenced sample: peripheral blood. Receptor source: a woman in her fifties or sixties with active or convalescent COVID-19. CDR3s include the opening cysteine and the closing phenylalanine or tryptophan. Each record gives: V gene, J gene, D gene, clone size, CDR3 DNA, CDR3 protein. D genes are given only for firm matches. For some rows the clone size is stated as once, few or many, or as a class when expanded; others skip it.

TRBV27	TRBJ1-5	TRBD1	NA	TGTGCCAGCAGTTCCTACAGGGGGCAGAATCAGCCCCAGCATTTT	CASSSYRGQNQPQHF
TRBV10-3	TRBJ2-3	TRBD2	NA	TGTGCCATCAGTGGGATTGGGGGGGTCGGAACAGATACGCAGTATTTT	CAISGIGGVGTDTQYF
TRBV7-2	TRBJ2-3	NA	NA	TGTGCCAGCAGGCGGGGCCTGTCAGATACGCAGTATTTT	CASRRGLSDTQYF
TRBV7-3	TRBJ2-1	NA	NA	TGTGCCAGCAGCCCAGGGCCCGTATACAATGAGCAGTTCTTC	CASSPGPVYNEQFF
TRBV12-3/TRBV12-4	TRBJ1-2	NA	NA	TGTGCCAGCAGTGTGACAGTTCGATATGGCTACACCTTC	CASSVTVRYGYTF
TRBV28	TRBJ1-4	NA	NA	TGTGCCAGCAGTTTAGGGGGCGCAAGGGAAAAACTGTTTTTT	CASSLGGAREKLFF
TRBV5-1	TRBJ1-2	NA	NA	TGCGCCAGCAGCTTGGGACAGATAGGCTACACCTTC	CASSLGQIGYTF
TRBV11-2	TRBJ2-1	TRBD2	NA	TGTGCCAGCAGCTTAGTGAGGCGGGAGGGGCAGTTCTTC	CASSLVRREGQFF
TRBV28	TRBJ1-5	NA	many	TGTGCCAGCAGCCCTCCGGGAGGGACGGGTCAGCCCCAGCATTTT	CASSPPGGTGQPQHF
TRBV18	TRBJ1-1	NA	NA	TGTGCCAGCTCACCCAGGGTCCACGGGTCTGACACTGAAGCTTTCTTT	CASSPRVHGSDTEAFF
TRBV5-1	TRBJ1-1	TRBD1	once	TGTGCCAGCAGCACACAGGGGGGCATCATGAACACTGAAGCTTTCTTT	CASSTQGGIMNTEAFF
TRBV20-1	TRBJ1-1	TRBD1	NA	TGCAGTGCTAGTGGGGACGGGAGACAGGGAGCTTTCTTT	CSASGDGRQGAFF
TRBV5-5	TRBJ2-5	TRBD1	NA	TGTGCCAGCAGCGGGGGGACAGGAGTCTTTGGGGAGACCCAGTACTTC	CASSGGTGVFGETQYF
TRBV28	TRBJ2-5	NA	NA	TGTGCCAGCACCATGTCGGCGGGTGGGGGGGAGACCCAGTACTTC	CASTMSAGGGETQYF
TRBV28	TRBJ1-1	NA	NA	TGTGCCAGCAGTTACCCTCGGGGGGCAGGGACTGAAGCTTTCTTT	CASSYPRGAGTEAFF
TRBV28	TRBJ2-2	TRBD2	NA	TGTGCCAGCAACTTACTAGCGGGGGGACCCGGGGAGCTGTTTTTT	CASNLLAGGPGELFF
TRBV7-2	TRBJ2-5	TRBD2	NA	TGTGCCAGCAGCTTGCGGGGGGTAGCGGGAGGTCGGGAGACCCAGTACTTC	CASSLRGVAGGRETQYF
TRBV5-4	TRBJ2-7	NA	NA	TGTGCCAGCAGCGGGCGGGAATCCTACGAGCAGTACTTC	CASSGRESYEQYF
TRBV19	TRBJ2-4	TRBD2	NA	TGTGCCAGTAGTTGGTTGGGTCTAGCGGGCCCTAGCAAAAACATTCAGTACTTC	CASSWLGLAGPSKNIQYF
TRBV5-5	TRBJ1-5	NA	NA	TGTGCCAGCAGCTTTGGCCCCAGGGGCAATCAGCCCCAGCATTTT	CASSFGPRGNQPQHF
TRBV5-1	TRBJ1-6	TRBD1	NA	TGCGCCAGCAGCCCACAGGACAGGGGGAGCTCCTATAATTCACCCCTCCACTTT	CASSPQDRGSSYNSPLHF
TRBV14	TRBJ1-2	TRBD1	NA	TGTGCCAGCAGCCCGGACAGGGGCTATGGCTACACCTTC	CASSPDRGYGYTF
TRBV29-1	TRBJ2-7	NA	NA	TGCAGCGTGGTCGGGATTTCGTCCTACGAGCAGTACTTC	CSVVGISSYEQYF
TRBV19	TRBJ1-2	NA	NA	TGTGCCAGTAGTCCCAGGGGAAACTATGGCTACACCTTC	CASSPRGNYGYTF
TRBV2	TRBJ2-2	TRBD2	NA	TGTGCCAGCAGTAGGCGCATAGCGGGATCAGGGGAGCTGTTTTTT	CASSRRIAGSGELFF
TRBV14	TRBJ2-1	TRBD2	NA	TGTGCCAGCAGCCTTGCAGCCGGACTAGCGGCGAACTACAATGAGCAGTTCTTC	CASSLAAGLAANYNEQFF
TRBV5-1	TRBJ2-3	NA	once	TGCGCCAGCAGCATCTGGACAGTTCCCACAGATACGCAGTATTTT	CASSIWTVPTDTQYF
TRBV18	TRBJ1-1	TRBD1	NA	TGTGCCAGCTCACCGGGGACAGGGGGTGGGAACACTGAAGCTTTCTTT	CASSPGTGGGNTEAFF